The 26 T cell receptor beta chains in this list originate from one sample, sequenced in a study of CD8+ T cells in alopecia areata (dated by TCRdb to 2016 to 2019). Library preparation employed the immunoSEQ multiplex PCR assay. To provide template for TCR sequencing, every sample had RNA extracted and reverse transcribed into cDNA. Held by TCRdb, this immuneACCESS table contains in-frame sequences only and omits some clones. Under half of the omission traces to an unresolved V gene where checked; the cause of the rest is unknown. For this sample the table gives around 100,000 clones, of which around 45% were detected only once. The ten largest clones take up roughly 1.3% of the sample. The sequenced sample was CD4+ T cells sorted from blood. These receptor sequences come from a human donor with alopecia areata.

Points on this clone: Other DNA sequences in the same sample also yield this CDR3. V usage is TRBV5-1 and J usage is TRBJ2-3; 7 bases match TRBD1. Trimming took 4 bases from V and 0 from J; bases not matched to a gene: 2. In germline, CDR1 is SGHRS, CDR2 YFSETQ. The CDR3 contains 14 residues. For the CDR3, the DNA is TGCGCCAGCAGCCTACAGGGGAGCACAGATACGCAGTATTTT. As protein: CASSLQGSTDTQYF.

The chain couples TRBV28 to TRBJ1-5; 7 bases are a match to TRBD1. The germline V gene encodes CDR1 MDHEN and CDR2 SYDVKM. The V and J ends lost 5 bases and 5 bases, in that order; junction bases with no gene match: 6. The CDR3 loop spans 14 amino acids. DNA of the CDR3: TGTGCCAGCAGTCTCCGACAGGGCCATCAGCCCCAGCATTTT. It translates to CASSLRQGHQPQHF.

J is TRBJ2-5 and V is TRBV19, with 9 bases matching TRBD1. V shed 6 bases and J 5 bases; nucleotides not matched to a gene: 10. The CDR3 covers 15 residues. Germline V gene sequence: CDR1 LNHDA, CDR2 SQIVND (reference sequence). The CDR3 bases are TGTGCCAGTAGGACCTGGGGACAGGGAGGGGAGACCCAGTACTTC. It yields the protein CASRTWGQGGETQYF.

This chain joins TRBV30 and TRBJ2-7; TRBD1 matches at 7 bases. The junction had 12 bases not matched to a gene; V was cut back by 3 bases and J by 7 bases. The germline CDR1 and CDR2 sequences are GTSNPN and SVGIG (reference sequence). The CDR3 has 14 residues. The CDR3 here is CAWSRQGWAREQYF. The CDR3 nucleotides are TGTGCCTGGAGCAGACAGGGATGGGCCCGTGAGCAGTACTTC.

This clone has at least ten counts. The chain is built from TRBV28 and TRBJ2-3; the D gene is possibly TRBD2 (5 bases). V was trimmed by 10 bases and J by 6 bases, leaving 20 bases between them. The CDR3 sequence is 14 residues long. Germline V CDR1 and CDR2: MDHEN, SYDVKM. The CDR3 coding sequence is TGTGCCACCCCCGCGCTAGCAGATCTCGATACGCAGTATTTT. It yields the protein CATPALADLDTQYF. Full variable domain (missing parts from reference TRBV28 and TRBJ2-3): DVKVTQSSRYLVKRTGEKVFLECVQDMDHENMFWYRQDPGLGLRLIYFSYDVKMKEKGDIPEGYSVSREKKERFSLILESASTNQTSMYLCATPALADLDTQYFGPGTRLTVL.

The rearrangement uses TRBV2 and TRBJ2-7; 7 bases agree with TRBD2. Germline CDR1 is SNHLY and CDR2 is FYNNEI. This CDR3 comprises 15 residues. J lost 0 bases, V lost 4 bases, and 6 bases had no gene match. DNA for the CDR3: TGTGCCAGCAGTGGGGAGGGTGGCAGCTCCTACGAGCAGTACTTC. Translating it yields CASSGEGGSSYEQYF.

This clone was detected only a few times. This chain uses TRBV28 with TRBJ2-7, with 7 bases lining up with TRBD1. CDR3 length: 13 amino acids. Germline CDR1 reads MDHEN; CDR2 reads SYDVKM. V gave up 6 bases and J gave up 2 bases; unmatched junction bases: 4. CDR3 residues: CASSRDSPYEQYF. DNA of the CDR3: TGTGCCAGCAGCCGGGACAGTCCCTACGAGCAGTACTTC.

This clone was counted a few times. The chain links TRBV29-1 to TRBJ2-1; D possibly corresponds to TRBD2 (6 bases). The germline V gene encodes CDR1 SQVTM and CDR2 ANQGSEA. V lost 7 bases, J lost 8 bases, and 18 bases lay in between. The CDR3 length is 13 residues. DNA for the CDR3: TGCAGCGCAACCGGGGGTAACGTCTATGAGCAGTTCTTC. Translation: CSATGGNVYEQFF.

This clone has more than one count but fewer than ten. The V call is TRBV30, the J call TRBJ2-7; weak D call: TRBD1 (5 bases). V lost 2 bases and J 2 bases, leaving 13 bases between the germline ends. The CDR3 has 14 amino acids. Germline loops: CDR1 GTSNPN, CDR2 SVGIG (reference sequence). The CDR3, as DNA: TGTGCCTGGAGTCCAGCCACGACAGCCTACGAGCAGTACTTC. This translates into CAWSPATTAYEQYF.

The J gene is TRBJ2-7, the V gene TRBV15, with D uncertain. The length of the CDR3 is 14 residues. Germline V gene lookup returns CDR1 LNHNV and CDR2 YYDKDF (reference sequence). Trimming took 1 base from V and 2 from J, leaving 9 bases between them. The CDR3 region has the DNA TGTGCCACCAGCAGAGCCAGGTACCCCTACGAGCAGTACTTC. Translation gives CATSRARYPYEQYF.

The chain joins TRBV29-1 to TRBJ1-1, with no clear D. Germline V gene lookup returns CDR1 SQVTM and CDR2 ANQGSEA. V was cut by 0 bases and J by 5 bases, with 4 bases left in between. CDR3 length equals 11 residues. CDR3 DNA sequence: TGCAGCGTTGAAGATCCTACTGAAGCTTTCTTT. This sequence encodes CSVEDPTEAFF.

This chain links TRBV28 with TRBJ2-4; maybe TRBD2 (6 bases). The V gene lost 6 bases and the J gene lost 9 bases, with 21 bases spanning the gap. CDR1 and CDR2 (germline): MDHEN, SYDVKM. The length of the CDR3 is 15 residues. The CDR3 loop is CASRASSGVISIQYF. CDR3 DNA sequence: TGTGCCAGCAGGGCGTCATCGGGGGTTATCAGCATTCAGTACTTC. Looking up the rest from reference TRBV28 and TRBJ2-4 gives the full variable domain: DVKVTQSSRYLVKRTGEKVFLECVQDMDHENMFWYRQDPGLGLRLIYFSYDVKMKEKGDIPEGYSVSREKKERFSLILESASTNQTSMYLCASRASSGVISIQYFGAGTRLSVL.

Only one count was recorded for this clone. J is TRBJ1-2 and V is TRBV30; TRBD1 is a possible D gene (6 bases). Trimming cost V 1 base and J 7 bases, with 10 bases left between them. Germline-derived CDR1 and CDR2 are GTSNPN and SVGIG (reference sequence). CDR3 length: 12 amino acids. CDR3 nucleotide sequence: TGTGCCTGGAGTGGCGGACAGAGTGGCTACACCTTC. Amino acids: CAWSGGQSGYTF.

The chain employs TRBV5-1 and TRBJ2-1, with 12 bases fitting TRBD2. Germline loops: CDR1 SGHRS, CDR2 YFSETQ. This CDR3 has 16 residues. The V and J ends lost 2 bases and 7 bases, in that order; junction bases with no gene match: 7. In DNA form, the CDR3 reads TGCGCCAGCAGCTTATCTAGCGGGGGGGCTTTGAATGAGCAGTTCTTC. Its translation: CASSLSSGGALNEQFF.

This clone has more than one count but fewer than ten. CDR3 coding DNA: TGCGCCAGCCGCAACGGGACTAGCGCGAGGGAGCAGTACTTC. Protein: CASRNGTSAREQYF. The chain joins TRBV23-1 to TRBJ2-7; TRBD2 matches at 10 bases. TRBV23-1 belongs to the ORF category, with a function that is uncertain. V trimming: 8 bases; J trimming: 7 bases; junction bases outside the gene matches: 11. The CDR3 consists of 14 residues.

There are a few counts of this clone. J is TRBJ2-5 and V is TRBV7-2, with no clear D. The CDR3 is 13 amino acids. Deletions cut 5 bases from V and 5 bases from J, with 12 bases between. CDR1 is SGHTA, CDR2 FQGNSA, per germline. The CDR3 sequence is CASSPLYGETQYF. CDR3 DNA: TGTGCCAGCAGCCCCCTGTACGGGGAGACCCAGTACTTC.

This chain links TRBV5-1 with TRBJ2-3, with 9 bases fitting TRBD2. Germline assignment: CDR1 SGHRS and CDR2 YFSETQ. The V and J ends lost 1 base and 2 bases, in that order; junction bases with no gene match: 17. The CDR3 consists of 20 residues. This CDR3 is CASSLMRVAGDGGLTDTQYF. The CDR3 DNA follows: TGCGCCAGCAGCTTGATGAGAGTAGCGGGAGACGGGGGCCTCACAGATACGCAGTATTTT.

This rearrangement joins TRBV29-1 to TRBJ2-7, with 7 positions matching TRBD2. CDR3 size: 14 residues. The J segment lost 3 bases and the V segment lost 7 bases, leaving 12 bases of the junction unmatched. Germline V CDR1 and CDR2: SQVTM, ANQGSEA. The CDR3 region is CSAVAAGGGYEQYF. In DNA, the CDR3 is TGCAGCGCCGTAGCCGCTGGGGGGGGCTACGAGCAGTACTTC.

The CDR3, as DNA: TGTGCCAGCAGCCAAGGGACAGGGGGCACTGAAGCTTTCTTT. It codes for CASSQGTGGTEAFF. The chain joins TRBV7-3 to TRBJ1-1, with 11 bases aligning to TRBD1. Germline trimming cut 5 bases from V and 4 bases from J; bases unmatched to any gene: 3. This CDR3 comprises 14 residues. Germline V gene lookup returns CDR1 SGHTA and CDR2 FQGTGA.

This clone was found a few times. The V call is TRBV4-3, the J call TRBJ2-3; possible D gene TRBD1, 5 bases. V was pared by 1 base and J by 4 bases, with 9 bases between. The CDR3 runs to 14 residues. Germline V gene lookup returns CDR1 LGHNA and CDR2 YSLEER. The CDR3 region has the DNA TGCGCCAGCAGCCAAGCCAGGGCGGCAGATACGCAGTATTTT. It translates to CASSQARAADTQYF.

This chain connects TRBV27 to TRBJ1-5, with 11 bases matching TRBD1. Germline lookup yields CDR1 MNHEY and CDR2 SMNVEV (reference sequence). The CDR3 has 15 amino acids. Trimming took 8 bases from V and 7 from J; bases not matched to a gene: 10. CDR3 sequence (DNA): TGTGCCAGCGGCTTTGGGACAGGGGGGCGGCAGCCCCAGCATTTT. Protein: CASGFGTGGRQPQHF.

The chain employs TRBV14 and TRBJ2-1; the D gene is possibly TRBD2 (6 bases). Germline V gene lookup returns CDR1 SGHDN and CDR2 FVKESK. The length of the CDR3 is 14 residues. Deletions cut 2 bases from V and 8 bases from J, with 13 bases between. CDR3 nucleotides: TGTGCCAGCAGCCAATTAGGACTACAGCATGAGCAGTTCTTC. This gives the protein CASSQLGLQHEQFF.

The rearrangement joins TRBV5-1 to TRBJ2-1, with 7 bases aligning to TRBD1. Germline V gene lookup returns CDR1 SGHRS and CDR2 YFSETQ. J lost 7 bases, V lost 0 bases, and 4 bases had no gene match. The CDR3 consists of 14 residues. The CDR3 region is CASSLVTGVNEQFF. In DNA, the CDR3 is TGCGCCAGCAGCTTGGTTACAGGGGTTAATGAGCAGTTCTTC. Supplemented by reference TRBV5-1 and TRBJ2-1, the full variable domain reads KAGVTQTPRYLIKTRGQQVTLSCSPISGHRSVSWYQQTPGQGLQFLFEYFSETQRNKGNFPGRFSGRQFSNSRSEMNVSTLELGDSALYLCASSLVTGVNEQFFGPGTRLTVL.

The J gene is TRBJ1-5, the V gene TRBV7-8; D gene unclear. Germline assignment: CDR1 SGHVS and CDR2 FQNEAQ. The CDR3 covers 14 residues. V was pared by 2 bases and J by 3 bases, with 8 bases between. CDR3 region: CASSLYSPNQPQHF. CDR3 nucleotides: TGTGCCAGCAGCTTATATTCCCCCAATCAGCCCCAGCATTTT.

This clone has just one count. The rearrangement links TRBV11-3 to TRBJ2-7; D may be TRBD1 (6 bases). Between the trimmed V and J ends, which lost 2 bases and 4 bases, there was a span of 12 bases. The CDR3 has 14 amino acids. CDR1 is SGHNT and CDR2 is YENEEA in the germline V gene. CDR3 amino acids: CASSLQQGFYEQYF. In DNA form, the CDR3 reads TGTGCCAGCAGCTTACAGCAGGGGTTTTACGAGCAGTACTTC.

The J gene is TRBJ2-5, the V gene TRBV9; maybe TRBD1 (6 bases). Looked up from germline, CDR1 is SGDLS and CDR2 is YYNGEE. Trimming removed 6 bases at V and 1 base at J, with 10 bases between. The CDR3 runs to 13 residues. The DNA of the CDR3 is TGTGCCAGCAACCCCAGGGGCCAAGAGACCCAGTACTTC. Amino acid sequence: CASNPRGQETQYF.